The entry below describes one TCR beta chain. What it binds is not known. This sample is drawn from a study of early T cells in non-severe SARS-CoV-2 infection. Whole-study context: The input, bulk RNA from unsorted whole blood, was sequenced, and chains were unpaired.

CDR3 size: 18 residues. The V and J ends lost 1 base and 1 base respectively, with 17 bases between them. Germline values: CDR1 SGHVS, CDR2 FQNEAQ. Each cDNA molecule carried a unique molecular identifier. TCRdb passed the 5' RACE reads through MiXCR, listing each CDR3 protein once. The sample carries about 86,000 distinct CDR3 sequences, 13% to 15% recorded once. Notes on the study in general: VDJdb matches were skewed toward anti-spike CD8 T cell responses.

Input material: whole blood. This sequence joins TRBV7-8 and TRBJ2-1, with D perhaps being TRBD1 or TRBD2 (5 bases each). The clonotype comes from an adult who was a healthcare worker with PCR-confirmed SARS-CoV-2 infection or an uninfected control (not recorded which). The CDR3 DNA reads TGTGCCAGCAGCTTAGTGTGGGTGGGGCGGAGGTCCTACAATGAGCAGTTCTTC. Translated, it gives CASSLVWVGRRSYNEQFF.